The present T cell receptor (beta chain) was sequenced within a study of identical twins. General study findings and limits: Fewer insertions were carried by abundant cord blood beta clonotypes, but none was seen in memory repertoires.

A universal primer site was added by template switching, and unique molecular identifiers were carried by the cDNA. TCRdb ran MiXCR on the 5' RACE reads and lists one entry per CDR3 protein. Here the sample spans about 700,000 distinct CDR3 sequences, roughly 6.2% being singletons. For this clonotype: Its antigen is unidentified.

This CDR3 is 16 amino acids long. V was trimmed by 5 bases and J by 6 bases, leaving 22 bases between them. Per the germline V gene, CDR1 is MNHNS and CDR2 is SASEGT. The sequence came from a man between 18 and 35 years old in good health. V is TRBV6-1 and J is TRBJ1-2; no clear D. Sequencing was carried out using naive T cells sorted from blood. This chain's CDR3 is CASSSTNSVLRDGYTF. The DNA for the CDR3 is TGTGCCAGCAGTAGTACGAACAGTGTCCTGAGAGATGGCTACACCTTC.